This T cell receptor (beta chain) was profiled in a study of cytomegalovirus exposure and HLA in healthy donors. Looking at the study overall: In an early release, HLA-typed donors contributed approximately 80 million unique TCR sequences.

The PCR ran on 60 Vbeta and 13 Jbeta primers. Only in-frame clones appear in the TCRdb table, and some are missing; sequencing was by immunoSEQ multiplex PCR. The table lists fewer than 250,000 clones, about four fifths of them singletons. As for the donors, each was a healthy bone marrow donor. Worth noting for this clone: Its antigen is as yet unknown.

Study results and limitations: Across donors, presence/absence analyses took sequencing depth to be roughly uniform.

The source material was PBMCs. The TCR originated in a young man in good health and CMV-seropositive.

The CDR3 here is CASSIAGERNEQYF. The DNA of the CDR3 is TGTGCCAGCAGTATAGCGGGAGAAAGGAACGAGCAGTACTTC. The chain carries TRBV6-7 and TRBJ2-7; TRBD2 matches at 9 bases. TRBV6-7 carries the ORF label, with uncertain function. V gave up 5 bases and J gave up 5 bases; unmatched junction bases: 7. The CDR3 contains 14 residues.